The sequence of this T cell receptor (beta chain) was determined in a study of blood T cell repertoires in COVID-19. Study details: The analysed material was cDNA or gDNA that came from T cells, B-cell-depleted T cells, or PBMCs.

Trimming cost V 10 bases and J 1 base; bases outside gene matches: 4. Germline lookup yields CDR1 ENHRY and CDR2 SYGVKD. The CDR3 runs to 13 residues. Authors' processing steps: Researchers report that nucleated cell counts were estimated from reference gene primer amplification. Only in-frame clones appear in the TCRdb table, and some are missing; sequencing was by immunoSEQ multiplex PCR. The DNA was the basis for D and trimming; V, J and clone size are from that table. The sample holds roughly 340,000 clones, under 95% seen once. Material for sequencing was peripheral blood. The chain carries TRBV10-3 and TRBJ2-3; 8 bases match TRBD2. The source is a woman between 18 and 30 years old who had recovered from COVID-19. CDR3 sequence: CATREGGTDTQYF. CDR3 bases: TGTGCCACCCGGGAGGGCGGCACAGATACGCAGTATTTT.